A single sample is the source of the 25 T cell receptor beta chains below, sequenced in a study of cytomegalovirus exposure and HLA in healthy donors. PCR involved 60 Vbeta and 13 Jbeta primers. TCRdb's copy holds only in-frame clones and misses some; the assay was immunoSEQ multiplex PCR. The sample carries around 92,000 clones, around 76% recorded once. Input material: PBMCs. The source is a human donor in good health.

The chain combines TRBV5-5 with TRBJ1-2; tentative D call: TRBD1 (5 bases). The CDR3 length is 13 residues. V was clipped by 3 bases and J by 8 bases, with 14 bases between them. Germline V gene lookup returns CDR1 SGHKS and CDR2 YYEKEE (reference sequence). The CDR3 nucleotides read TGTGCCAGCAGCTCGGGACTGCCGCGGGGCTACACCTTC. Protein sequence: CASSSGLPRGYTF.

The chain carries TRBV2 and TRBJ2-4, with D possibly TRBD2 on 6 matching bases. Germline CDR1 reads SNHLY; CDR2 reads FYNNEI. The CDR3 totals 15 residues. V was clipped by 3 bases and J by 2 bases, with 11 bases between them. This CDR3 reads CASSESEGSKNIQYF. As DNA, the CDR3 is TGTGCCAGCAGTGAGTCGGAGGGGTCCAAAAACATTCAGTACTTC.

The chain is built from TRBV6-6 and TRBJ1-4, with D uncertain. The CDR3 loop spans 15 amino acids. V was trimmed by 0 bases and J by 8 bases, leaving 13 bases between them. Germline V gene data show CDR1 as MNHNY and CDR2 as SVGAGI (reference sequence). The CDR3 is CASSYSMVSGEKLFF. The CDR3 DNA sequence: TGTGCCAGCAGTTACTCCATGGTCTCGGGGGAAAAACTGTTTTTT.

This chain joins TRBV5-1 and TRBJ2-2; a weak D match, TRBD2 (6 bases). Germline V gives CDR1 SGHRS, CDR2 YFSETQ. CDR3 length: 17 residues. V was clipped by 2 bases and J by 5 bases, with 19 bases between them. CDR3 sequence reads: CASSFSPGEVVTGELFF. The CDR3 coding sequence is TGCGCCAGCAGCTTCAGTCCCGGGGAGGTGGTTACCGGGGAGCTGTTTTTT.

The chain links TRBV14 to TRBJ2-6; D may be TRBD2 (7 bases). Trimming took 2 bases from V and 4 from J, leaving 15 bases between them. The CDR3 extends over 17 amino acids. Germline-derived CDR1 and CDR2 are SGHDN and FVKESK. In DNA, the CDR3 is TGTGCCAGCAGCCAATTTCGGGGGGCAACAGGGGCCAACGTCCTGACTTTC. The encoded protein is CASSQFRGATGANVLTF.

The CDR3 is CASSLGGETDTQYF. DNA of the CDR3: TGTGCCAGCAGCCTCGGGGGGGAGACAGATACGCAGTATTTT. The J gene is TRBJ2-3, the V gene TRBV11-3; TRBD2 agrees at 8 bases. CDR1 is SGHNT, CDR2 YENEEA, per germline. V lost 5 bases and J lost 3; bases outside the gene matches: 4. The CDR3 extends over 14 amino acids.

The chain combines TRBV28 with TRBJ2-3; TRBD1 is a possible D gene (6 bases). The germline V and J ends were trimmed by 6 bases and 1 base, with 11 bases remaining between them. There are 14 residues in the CDR3. Germline V gene sequence: CDR1 MDHEN, CDR2 SYDVKM. The CDR3 protein is CASSPGAGTDTQYF. In DNA form, the CDR3 reads TGTGCCAGCAGCCCAGGGGCTGGCACAGATACGCAGTATTTT.

The chain is built from TRBV21-1 and TRBJ2-7; the DNA was not used to check the table's D call, TRBD1. TRBV21-1 is an annotated pseudogene. CDR3 size: 16 residues. CDR3 sequence: CARGGTGKNNSYEQYF. The DNA of the CDR3 is TGTGCCAGAGGTGGGACAGGGAAAAATAATTCCTACGAGCAGTACTTC.

This clone is judged medium-sized. V gene TRBV4-1 combines with J gene TRBJ2-7, with 8 bases that match TRBD1. The germline CDR1 and CDR2 sequences are MGHRA and YSYEKL. Trimming took 0 bases from V and 1 from J; bases not matched to a gene: 8. This CDR3 contains 17 residues. CDR3 protein: CASSQEFITGGSYEQYF. Here the CDR3 DNA reads TGCGCCAGCAGCCAAGAATTTATAACAGGGGGATCCTACGAGCAGTACTTC.

V gene TRBV2 combines with J gene TRBJ2-3, with D perhaps TRBD2 (6 bases). Germline CDR1 SNHLY, CDR2 FYNNEI. V was pared by 3 bases and J by 4 bases, with 14 bases between. The CDR3 runs to 15 residues. The CDR3 spells CASSDWEAAADTQYF. Written as DNA, the CDR3 is TGTGCCAGCAGTGATTGGGAGGCGGCAGCAGATACGCAGTATTTT.

V gene TRBV7-8 combines with J gene TRBJ1-1; 10 bases agree with TRBD1. Unmatched junction bases numbered 18, after V lost 5 bases and J lost 0 bases. The CDR3 totals 20 residues. Germline lookup yields CDR1 SGHVS and CDR2 FQNEAQ. Here the CDR3 DNA reads TGTGCCAGCAGCCGAGCGGGGGCCCCAGACAGGGGGCATATGAACACTGAAGCTTTCTTT. Translating it yields CASSRAGAPDRGHMNTEAFF. The complete variable domain, with remaining parts taken from reference TRBV7-8 and TRBJ1-1, reads GAGVSQSPRYKVAKRGQDVALRCDPISGHVSLFWYQQALGQGPEFLTYFQNEAQLDKSGLPSDRFFAERPEGSVSTLKIQRTQQEDSAVYLCASSRAGAPDRGHMNTEAFFGQGTRLTVV.

The CDR3 nucleotides are TGCGCCAGCAGCCGGGGGGGGAGGGGCGGGTTAGCGGGACAAGAGACCCAGTACTTC. It codes for CASSRGGRGGLAGQETQYF. The V call is TRBV23-1, the J call TRBJ2-5; 8 positions match TRBD2. TRBV23-1 is an ORF, with its function uncertain. This CDR3 region has 19 residues. Trimming cost V 6 bases and J 2 bases; bases outside gene matches: 20.

The V gene is TRBV27, the J gene TRBJ2-1; TRBD1 agrees at 9 bases. The trim removed 2 bases at V and 7 bases at J, leaving 6 bases unmatched. CDR1 and CDR2 from the germline V gene are MNHEY and SMNVEV (reference sequence). This CDR3 has 15 amino acids. CDR3: CASSLRDRVGNEQFF. The DNA for the CDR3 is TGTGCCAGCAGTTTACGGGACAGGGTCGGTAATGAGCAGTTCTTC.

This clone showed up just a few times. V gene TRBV5-4 combines with J gene TRBJ1-1; D may be TRBD1 (6 bases). From germline, CDR1 is SGHNT and CDR2 YYREEE (reference sequence). V was clipped by 0 bases and J by 1 base, with 10 bases between them. This CDR3 spans 15 amino acids. The CDR3 nucleotides read TGTGCCAGCAGCTTGGGGCTACAGGGGAACACTGAAGCTTTCTTT. As protein: CASSLGLQGNTEAFF.

The rearrangement links TRBV6-5 to TRBJ1-5, with a tentative D call TRBD1 (6 bases). The germline CDR1 and CDR2 sequences are MNHEY and SVGAGI. This CDR3 contains 14 residues. V lost 6 bases and J 1 base, leaving 10 bases between the germline ends. CDR3 nucleotide sequence: TGTGCCAGCAGACCCGGGACAAGCAATCAGCCCCAGCATTTT. As protein: CASRPGTSNQPQHF.

The genes are TRBV10-2 and TRBJ1-5; 9 bases agree with TRBD1. CDR3 size: 15 residues. Germline V gives CDR1 WSHSY, CDR2 SAAADI. V shed 2 bases and J 6 bases; nucleotides not matched to a gene: 5. CDR3 in amino acids: CASSEIGTGSQPQHF. The CDR3 DNA follows: TGCGCCAGCAGTGAGATTGGGACAGGGAGTCAGCCCCAGCATTTT.

The rearrangement joins TRBV19 to TRBJ2-4; TRBD1 matches at 8 bases. Trimming cost V 3 bases and J 1 base; bases outside gene matches: 8. The germline gives CDR1 LNHDA, CDR2 SQIVND (reference sequence). This CDR3 comprises 17 residues. Here the CDR3 DNA reads TGTGCCAGTAGTATGGAGGAGGACAGGGCGGCCAAAAACATTCAGTACTTC. This gives the protein CASSMEEDRAAKNIQYF. Using reference TRBV19 and TRBJ2-4 for the parts outside the CDR3, the full variable domain is DGGITQSPKYLFRKEGQNVTLSCEQNLNHDAMYWYRQDPGQGLRLIYYSQIVNDFQKGDIAEGYSVSREKKESFPLTVTSAQKNPTAFYLCASSMEEDRAAKNIQYFGAGTRLSVL.

J is TRBJ2-3 and V is TRBV6-5, with D perhaps TRBD1 (7 bases). The V end was cut by 6 bases, the J end by 6 bases, with 16 bases between. Germline CDR1 and CDR2: MNHEY and SVGAGI. The CDR3 totals 14 residues. CDR3 residues: CASRIGQAGDTQYF. The CDR3 DNA is TGTGCCAGCAGAATAGGACAGGCGGGGGATACGCAGTATTTT.

This chain connects TRBV19 to TRBJ1-6; 10 bases align to TRBD1. Unmatched junction bases numbered 5, after V lost 5 bases and J lost 10 bases. The length of the CDR3 is 14 residues. Germline values: CDR1 LNHDA, CDR2 SQIVND (reference sequence). The CDR3 here is CASSADRGQSPLHF. The DNA for the CDR3 is TGTGCCAGTAGTGCCGACAGGGGGCAATCACCCCTCCACTTT.

The V and J genes are TRBV11-2 and TRBJ1-3; a weak D match, TRBD1 (6 bases). Trimming pared 5 bases from V and 0 bases from J, leaving 11 bases between. The length of the CDR3 is 15 residues. Germline V gives CDR1 SGHAT, CDR2 FQNNGV. CDR3 amino acids: CASSPTGLSGNTIYF. CDR3 sequence (DNA): TGTGCCAGCAGCCCGACAGGACTCTCTGGAAACACCATATATTTT.

The J gene is TRBJ2-2, the V gene TRBV10-2, with TRBD2 matching 10 bases. This CDR3 has 17 residues. Losses at the gene ends were 7 bases for V and 0 bases for J; bases not matched to a gene: 8. Germline CDR1 and CDR2: WSHSY and SAAADI. The CDR3 DNA reads as TGCGCCAGCACACGCGTAGCGGGGGGACCGAACACCGGGGAGCTGTTTTTT. It is translated as CASTRVAGGPNTGELFF.

The sample holds a few counts of this clone. The J gene is TRBJ1-1, the V gene TRBV19; D gene unclear. The J call may be mistaken, given a closer DNA end match to TRBJ2-2. The CDR3 runs 14 residues. Germline V lookup: CDR1 LNHDA, CDR2 SQIVND (reference sequence). CDR3 region: CASITDGNTGELFF. The CDR3 nucleotides are TGTGCCAGTATCACGGACGGGAACACCGGGGAGCTGTTTTTT.

The chain carries TRBV11-2 and TRBJ2-2; 7 bases agree with TRBD2. CDR1 is SGHAT and CDR2 is FQNNGV in the germline V gene. The ends lost 5 bases at V and 4 bases at J; junction bases unmatched: 16. This CDR3 comprises 18 residues. In DNA form, the CDR3 reads TGTGCCAGCAGCCTAACGCGGCTCGGCGGGGGTTCCACCGGGGAGCTGTTTTTT. This encodes CASSLTRLGGGSTGELFF.

Written as DNA, the CDR3 is TGCAGCGTTGACGAGGGACTAGCAGAGACCCAGTACTTC. Amino acids: CSVDEGLAETQYF. The chain combines TRBV29-1 with TRBJ2-5; 9 bases line up with TRBD2. Trimming removed 3 bases from V and 4 bases from J; junction bases left unmatched: 3. The germline V gene encodes CDR1 SQVTM and CDR2 ANQGSEA. The CDR3 totals 13 residues.

A note on this clone: A junction end diverges from the germline sequence, so it may reflect a read error. The sample has other DNA sequences that encode this CDR3 too. The rearrangement uses TRBV6-5 and TRBJ1-6; 9 nucleotides align to TRBD1. Germline V gene lookup returns CDR1 MNHEY and CDR2 SVGAGI. The CDR3 is 13 amino acids. The DNA for the CDR3 is TGTGCCAGCAGCCGACAGGGGGGATCACCCCTCCACTTC. It translates to CASSRQGGSPLHF.